This TCR beta chain was obtained from a study of blood T cell repertoires in COVID-19. Study-level information: Sources were T cells, B-cell-depleted T cells, or PBMCs; the material itself was cDNA or gDNA.

Germline CDR1 reads SQVTM; CDR2 reads ANQGSEA. V lost 8 bases and J 0 bases, leaving 8 bases between the germline ends. CDR3 length: 12 residues. The assay was immunoSEQ multiplex PCR, and TCRdb's table has in-frame clones only and misses some. The table shows around 70,000 clones, with approximately 80% occurring only once. This TCR was recovered from a woman in her seventies with acute or convalescent COVID-19. The specimen was peripheral blood. The V call is TRBV29-1, the J call TRBJ1-3, with D possibly TRBD1 on 6 matching bases. The CDR3 protein is CSYRDSGNTIYF. The CDR3 coding sequence is TGCAGCTACAGGGACTCTGGAAACACCATATATTTT.